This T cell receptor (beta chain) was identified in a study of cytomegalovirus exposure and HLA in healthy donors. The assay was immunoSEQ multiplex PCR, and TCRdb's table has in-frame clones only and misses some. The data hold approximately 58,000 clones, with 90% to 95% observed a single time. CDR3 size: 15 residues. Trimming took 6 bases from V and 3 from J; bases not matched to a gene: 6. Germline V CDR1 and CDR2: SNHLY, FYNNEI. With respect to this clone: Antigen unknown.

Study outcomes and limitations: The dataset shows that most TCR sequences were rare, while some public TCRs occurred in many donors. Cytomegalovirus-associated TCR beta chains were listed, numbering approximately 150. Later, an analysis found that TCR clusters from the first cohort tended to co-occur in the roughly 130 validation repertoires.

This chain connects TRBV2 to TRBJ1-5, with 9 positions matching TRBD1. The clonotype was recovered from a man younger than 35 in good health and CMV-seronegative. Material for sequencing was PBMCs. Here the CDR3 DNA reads TGTGCCAGCAGGAGGGACAGGGCCTACAATCAGCCCCAGCATTTT. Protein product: CASRRDRAYNQPQHF.